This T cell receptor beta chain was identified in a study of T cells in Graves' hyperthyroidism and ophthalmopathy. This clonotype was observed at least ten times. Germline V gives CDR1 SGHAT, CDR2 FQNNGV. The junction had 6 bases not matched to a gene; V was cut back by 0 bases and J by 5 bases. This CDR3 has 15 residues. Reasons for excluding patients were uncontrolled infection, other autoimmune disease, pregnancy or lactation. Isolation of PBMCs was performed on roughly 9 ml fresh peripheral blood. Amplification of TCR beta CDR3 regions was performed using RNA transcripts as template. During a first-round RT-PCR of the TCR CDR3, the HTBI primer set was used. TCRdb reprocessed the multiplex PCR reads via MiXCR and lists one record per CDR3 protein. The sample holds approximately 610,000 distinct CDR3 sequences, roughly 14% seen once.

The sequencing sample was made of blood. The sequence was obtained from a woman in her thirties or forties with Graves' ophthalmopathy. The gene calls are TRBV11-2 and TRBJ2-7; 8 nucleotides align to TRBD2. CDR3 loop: CASSLDGREGHEQYF. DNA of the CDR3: TGTGCCAGCAGCTTAGATGGTCGGGAGGGCCACGAGCAGTACTTC. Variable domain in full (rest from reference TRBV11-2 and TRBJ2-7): EAGVAQSPRYKIIEKRQSVAFWCNPISGHATLYWYQQILGQGPKLLIQFQNNGVVDDSQLPKDRFSAERLKGVDSTLKIQPAKLEDSAVYLCASSLDGREGHEQYFGPGTRLTVT.